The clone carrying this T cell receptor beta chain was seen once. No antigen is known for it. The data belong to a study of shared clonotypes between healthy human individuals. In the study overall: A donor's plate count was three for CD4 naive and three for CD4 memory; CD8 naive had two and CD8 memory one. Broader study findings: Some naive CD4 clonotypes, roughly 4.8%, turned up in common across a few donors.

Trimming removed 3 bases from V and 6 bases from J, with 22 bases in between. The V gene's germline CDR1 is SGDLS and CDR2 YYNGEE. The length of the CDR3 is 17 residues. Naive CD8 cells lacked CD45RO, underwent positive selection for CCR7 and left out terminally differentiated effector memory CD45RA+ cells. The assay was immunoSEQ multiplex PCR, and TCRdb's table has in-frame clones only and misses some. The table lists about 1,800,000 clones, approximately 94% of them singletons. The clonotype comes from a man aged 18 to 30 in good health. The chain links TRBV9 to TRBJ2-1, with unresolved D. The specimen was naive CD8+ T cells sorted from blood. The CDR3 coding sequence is TGTGCCAGCAGCGAGGGCCCCCAGCTACTAAATCCCAATGAGCAGTTCTTC. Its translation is CASSEGPQLLNPNEQFF.